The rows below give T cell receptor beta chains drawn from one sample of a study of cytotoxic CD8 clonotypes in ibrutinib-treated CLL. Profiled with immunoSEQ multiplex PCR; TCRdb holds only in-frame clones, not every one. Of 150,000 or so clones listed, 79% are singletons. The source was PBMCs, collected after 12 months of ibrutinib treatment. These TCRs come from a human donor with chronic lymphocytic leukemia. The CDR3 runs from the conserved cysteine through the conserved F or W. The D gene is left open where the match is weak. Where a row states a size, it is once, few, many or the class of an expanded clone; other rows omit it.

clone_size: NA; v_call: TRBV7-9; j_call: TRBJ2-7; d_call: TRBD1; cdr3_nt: TGTGCCAGCAGTCCGACAGGGATACCCTACGAGCAGTACTTC; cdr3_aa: CASSPTGIPYEQYF
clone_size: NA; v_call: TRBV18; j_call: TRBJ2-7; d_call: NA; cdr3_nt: TGTGCCAGCTCACCTAGACAGGAGGGGGCCTCCTACGAGCAGTACTTC; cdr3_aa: CASSPRQEGASYEQYF
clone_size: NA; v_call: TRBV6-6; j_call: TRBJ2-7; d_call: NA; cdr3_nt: TGTGCCAGCAGTTATAGTGTATACGAGCAGTACTTC; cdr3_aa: CASSYSVYEQYF
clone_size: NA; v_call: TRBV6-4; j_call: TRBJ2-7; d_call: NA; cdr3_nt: TGTGCCAGCAGTCCCAATGGGGGCTACGAGCAGTACTTC; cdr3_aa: CASSPNGGYEQYF
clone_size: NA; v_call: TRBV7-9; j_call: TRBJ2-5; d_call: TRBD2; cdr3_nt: TGTGCCAGCAGCTTAGCGCGGCTAGCGGGCGGCAATCAAGAGACCCAGTACTTC; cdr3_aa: CASSLARLAGGNQETQYF
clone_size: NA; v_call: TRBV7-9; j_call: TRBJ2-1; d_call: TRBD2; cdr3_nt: TGTGCCAGCAGCATAGAGGGGACTAGCGGGGCCTCCTACAATGAGCAGTTCTTC; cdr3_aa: CASSIEGTSGASYNEQFF
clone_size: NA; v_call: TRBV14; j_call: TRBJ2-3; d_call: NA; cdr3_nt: TGTGCCAGCAGCCAGAAGGGGGATACGCAGTATTTT; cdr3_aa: CASSQKGDTQYF
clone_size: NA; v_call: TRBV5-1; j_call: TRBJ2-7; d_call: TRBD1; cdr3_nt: TGCGCCAGCAGCTACCAGGGGGCCGCGGGGGAGCAGTACTTC; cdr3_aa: CASSYQGAAGEQYF
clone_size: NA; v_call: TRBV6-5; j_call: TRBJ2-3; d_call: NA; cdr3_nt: TGTGCCAGCAGTGGTTTCACAGATACGCAGTATTTT; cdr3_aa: CASSGFTDTQYF
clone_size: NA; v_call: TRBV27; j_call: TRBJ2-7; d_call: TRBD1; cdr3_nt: TGTGCCAGCAGTTTATTAGGGACAGAGACCTACGAGCAGTACTTC; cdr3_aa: CASSLLGTETYEQYF
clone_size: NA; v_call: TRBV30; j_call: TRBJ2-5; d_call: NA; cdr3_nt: TGTGCCTGGAGTGTGAAAGGCGGGGAGACCCAGTACTTC; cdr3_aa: CAWSVKGGETQYF
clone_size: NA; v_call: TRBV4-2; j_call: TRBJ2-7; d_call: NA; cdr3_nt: TGTGCCAGCAGCCAGGCGACCATACAGGGAATATCCTACGAGCAGTACTTC; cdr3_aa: CASSQATIQGISYEQYF
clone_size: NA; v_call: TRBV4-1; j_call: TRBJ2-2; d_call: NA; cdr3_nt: TGCGCCAGCAGCCAAGAAGAGGGATCTAGGACCGGGGAGCTGTTTTTT; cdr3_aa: CASSQEEGSRTGELFF
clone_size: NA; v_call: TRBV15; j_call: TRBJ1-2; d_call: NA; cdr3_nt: TGTGCCACCAGCAAGACACGTAACTATGGCTACACCTTC; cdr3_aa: CATSKTRNYGYTF
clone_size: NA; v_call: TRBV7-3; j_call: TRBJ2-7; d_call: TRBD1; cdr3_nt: TGTGCCAGCAGCCTAGACAGGGGGGGTGAGCAGTACTTC; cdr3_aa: CASSLDRGGEQYF
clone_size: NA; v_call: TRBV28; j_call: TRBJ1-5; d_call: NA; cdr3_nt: TGTGCCAGCATTTTATCACAGGATTCGTCTCAGCCCCAGCATTTT; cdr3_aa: CASILSQDSSQPQHF
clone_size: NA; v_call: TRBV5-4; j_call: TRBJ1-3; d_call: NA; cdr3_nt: TGTGCCAGCAGCTTGGATTCCGGGCCTGGAAACACCATATATTTT; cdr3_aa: CASSLDSGPGNTIYF
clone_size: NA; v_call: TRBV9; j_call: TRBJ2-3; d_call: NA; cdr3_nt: TGTGCCAGCAGCGTAGCTAGACGAAGTTTTGCAGATACGCAGTATTTT; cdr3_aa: CASSVARRSFADTQYF
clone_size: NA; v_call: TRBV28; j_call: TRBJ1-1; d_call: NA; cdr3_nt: TGTGCCAGCAGTTTGTACGGACGAATGAACACTGAAGCTTTCTTT; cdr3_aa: CASSLYGRMNTEAFF
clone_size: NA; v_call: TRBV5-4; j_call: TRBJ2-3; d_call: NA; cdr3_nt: TGTGCCAGCAGCTTTAGCGGCTTCACAGATACGCAGTATTTT; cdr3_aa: CASSFSGFTDTQYF
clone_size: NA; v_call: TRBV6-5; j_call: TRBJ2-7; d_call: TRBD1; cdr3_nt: TGTGCCAGCAGTTACCAGGACAGGAAGAGAGAGCAGTACTTC; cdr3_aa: CASSYQDRKREQYF
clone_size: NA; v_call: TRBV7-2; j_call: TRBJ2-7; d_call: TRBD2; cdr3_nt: TGTGCCAGCAGCTTAGTGGGGACTAGGCGAACATACGAGCAGTACTTC; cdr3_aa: CASSLVGTRRTYEQYF
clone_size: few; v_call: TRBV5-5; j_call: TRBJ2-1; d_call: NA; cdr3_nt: TGTGCCAGCAGCACCGGACGCGACAATGAGCAGTTCTTC; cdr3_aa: CASSTGRDNEQFF
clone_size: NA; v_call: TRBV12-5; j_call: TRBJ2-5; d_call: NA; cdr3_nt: TGTGCTAGTGGATCCGCGGGCGGAGAGACCCAGTACTTC; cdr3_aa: CASGSAGGETQYF
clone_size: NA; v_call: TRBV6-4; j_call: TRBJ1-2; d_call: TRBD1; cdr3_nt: TGTGCCAGCAGGCGGAATTCGTTAGGGGGCGGCTACACCTTC; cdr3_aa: CASRRNSLGGGYTF
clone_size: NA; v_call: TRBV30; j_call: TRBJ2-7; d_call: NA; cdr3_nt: TGTGCCTGGAGGCCCGGACTGAAAGTCGAGCAGTACTTC; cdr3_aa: CAWRPGLKVEQYF
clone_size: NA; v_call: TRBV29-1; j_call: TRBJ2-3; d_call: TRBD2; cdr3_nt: TGCAGCGTCCCGCCTAGCGGGAGTACAGATACGCAGTATTTT; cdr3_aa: CSVPPSGSTDTQYF
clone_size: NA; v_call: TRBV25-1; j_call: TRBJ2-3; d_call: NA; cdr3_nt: TGTGCCAGCAGTGAATATATAAAAGGACATCGCCGGGATACGCAGTATTTT; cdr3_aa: CASSEYIKGHRRDTQYF
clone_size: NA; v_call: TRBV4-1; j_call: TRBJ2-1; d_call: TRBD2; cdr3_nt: TGCGCCAGCAGCCATCCGACTAGCGGGAACTACAATGAGCAGTTCTTC; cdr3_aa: CASSHPTSGNYNEQFF
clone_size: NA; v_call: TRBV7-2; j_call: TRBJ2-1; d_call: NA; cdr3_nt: TGTGCCAGCAGCTCCGTCCTTGAGCAGTTCTTC; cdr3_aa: CASSSVLEQFF
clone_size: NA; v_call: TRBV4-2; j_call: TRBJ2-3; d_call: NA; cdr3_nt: TGTGCCAGCAGCCTCAAAGTCGGTCTCAGCACAGATACGCAGTATTTT; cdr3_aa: CASSLKVGLSTDTQYF
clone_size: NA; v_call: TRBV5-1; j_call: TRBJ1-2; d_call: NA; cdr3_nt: TGCGCCAGCAGCCCGAGCAGCGACTATGGCTACACCTTC; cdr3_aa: CASSPSSDYGYTF
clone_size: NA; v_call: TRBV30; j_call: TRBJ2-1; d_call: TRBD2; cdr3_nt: TGTGCCTGGGGACTAGGAGGGGATGTTGAGCAGTTCTTC; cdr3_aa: CAWGLGGDVEQFF
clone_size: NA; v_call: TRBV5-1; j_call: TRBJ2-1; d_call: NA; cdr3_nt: TGCGCCAGCAGCTTGGTAAGGGGGATCTACAATGAGCAGTTCTTC; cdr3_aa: CASSLVRGIYNEQFF
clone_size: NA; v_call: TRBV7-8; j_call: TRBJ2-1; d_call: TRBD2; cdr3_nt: TGTGCCAGCAGCCCAGGCCTAGCGGGAGGCGAGCAGTTCTTC; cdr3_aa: CASSPGLAGGEQFF
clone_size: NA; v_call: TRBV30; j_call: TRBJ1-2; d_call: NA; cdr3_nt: TGTGCCTGGAGTGTAACTCTACTACCTATGGGGTACACCTTC; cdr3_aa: CAWSVTLLPMGYTF
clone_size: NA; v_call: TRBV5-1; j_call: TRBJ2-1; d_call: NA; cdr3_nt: TGCGCCAGCGGGAGGAACCTCCGAAATGAGCAGTTCTTC; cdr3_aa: CASGRNLRNEQFF
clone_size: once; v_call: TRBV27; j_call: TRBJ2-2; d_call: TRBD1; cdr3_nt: TGTGCCACGCGACAGGGTCCGTTCAACACCGGGGAGCTGTTTTTT; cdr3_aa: CATRQGPFNTGELFF
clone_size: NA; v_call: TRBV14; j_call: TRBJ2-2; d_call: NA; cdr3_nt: TGTGCCAGCAGCCAAGATCTTGACACCGGGGAGCTGTTTTTT; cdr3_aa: CASSQDLDTGELFF
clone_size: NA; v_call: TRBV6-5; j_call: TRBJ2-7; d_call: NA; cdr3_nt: TGTGCCAGCAGATCCCTCGTGGGAGGGGGATACGAGCAGTACTTC; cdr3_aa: CASRSLVGGGYEQYF
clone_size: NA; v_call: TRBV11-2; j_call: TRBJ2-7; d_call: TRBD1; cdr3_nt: TGTGCCAGCAGCTTCTCCGGGACAGACACATACGAGCAGTACTTC; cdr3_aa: CASSFSGTDTYEQYF
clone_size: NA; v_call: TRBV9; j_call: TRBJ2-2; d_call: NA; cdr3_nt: TGTGCCAGCAGCGCGCCGGGGACGGGAGTGCTCGGGGAGCTGTTTTTT; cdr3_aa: CASSAPGTGVLGELFF
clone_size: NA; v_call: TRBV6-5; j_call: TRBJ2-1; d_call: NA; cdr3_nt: TGTGCCAGCAGTCGCGGTATTGCGCACAATGAGCAGTTCTTC; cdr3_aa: CASSRGIAHNEQFF
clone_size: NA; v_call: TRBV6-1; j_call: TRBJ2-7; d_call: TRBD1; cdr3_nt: TGTGCCAGCAGTGAAAGGGGGCGGTACACCTACGAGCAGTACTTC; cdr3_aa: CASSERGRYTYEQYF
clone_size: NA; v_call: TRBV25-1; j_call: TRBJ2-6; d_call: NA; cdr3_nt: TGTGCCAGCAGTTTCTTAGGACAGATCTCTGGGGCCAACGTCCTGACTTTC; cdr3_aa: CASSFLGQISGANVLTF
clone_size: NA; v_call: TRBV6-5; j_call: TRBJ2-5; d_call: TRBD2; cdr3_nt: TGTGCCAGCAGTTACGATACTAGCGGGAGTCGGGAGACCCAGTACTTC; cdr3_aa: CASSYDTSGSRETQYF
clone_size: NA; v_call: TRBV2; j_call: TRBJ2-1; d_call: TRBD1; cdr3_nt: TGTGCCAGCAGTGAAGTGGGACAGGGGTTTGATGAGCAGTTCTTC; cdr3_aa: CASSEVGQGFDEQFF
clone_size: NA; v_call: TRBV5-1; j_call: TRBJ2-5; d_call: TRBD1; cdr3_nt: TGCGCCAGCAGCTCCGAACCGACAGGGGCCGGTTCGGAGACCCAGTACTTC; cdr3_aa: CASSSEPTGAGSETQYF
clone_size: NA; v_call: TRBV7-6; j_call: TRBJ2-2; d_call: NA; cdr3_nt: TGTGCCAGCAGCAGAGAAGTCGGGACCACCGGGGAGCTGTTTTTT; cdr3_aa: CASSREVGTTGELFF
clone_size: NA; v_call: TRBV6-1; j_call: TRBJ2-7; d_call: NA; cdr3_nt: TGTGCCAGCAGTGAAGCGCCCGGGGGAAAGCAGTACTTC; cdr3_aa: CASSEAPGGKQYF
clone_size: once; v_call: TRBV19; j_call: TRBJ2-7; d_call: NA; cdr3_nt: TGTGCCAGTAGTAAACAGGGTGTTTACGAGCAGTACTTC; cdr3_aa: CASSKQGVYEQYF
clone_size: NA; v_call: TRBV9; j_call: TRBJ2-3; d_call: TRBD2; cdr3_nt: TGTGCCAGCAGCCCGGACGGACTAGCGGGATTAGATACGCAGTATTTT; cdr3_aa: CASSPDGLAGLDTQYF
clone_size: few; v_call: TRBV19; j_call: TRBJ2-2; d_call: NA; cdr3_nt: TGTGCCAGTAGTATCCAGCGGGTCACCGGGGAGCTGTTTTTT; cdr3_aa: CASSIQRVTGELFF
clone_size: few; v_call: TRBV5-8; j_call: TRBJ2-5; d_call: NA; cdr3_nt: TGTGCCAGCAGCTTGTACGTCGAGACCCAGTACTTC; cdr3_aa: CASSLYVETQYF
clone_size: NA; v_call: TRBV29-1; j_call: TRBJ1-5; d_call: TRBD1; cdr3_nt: TGCAGCGGGCAGACAGGGCGAGGGCAGCCCCAGCATTTT; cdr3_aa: CSGQTGRGQPQHF
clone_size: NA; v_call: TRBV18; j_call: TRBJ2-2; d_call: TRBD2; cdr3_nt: TGTGCCAGCTCACTAAATGCGGGAGGTAACGACGGGGAGCTGTTTTTT; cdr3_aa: CASSLNAGGNDGELFF